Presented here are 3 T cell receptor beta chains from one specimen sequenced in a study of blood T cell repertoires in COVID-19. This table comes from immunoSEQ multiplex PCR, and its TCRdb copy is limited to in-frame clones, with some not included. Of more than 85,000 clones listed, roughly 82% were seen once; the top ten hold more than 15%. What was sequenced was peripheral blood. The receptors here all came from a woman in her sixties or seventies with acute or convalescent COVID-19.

CDR3 amino acids: CASSAVDYGYTF. CDR3 in DNA: TGTGCCAGCAGCGCGGTAGACTATGGCTACACCTTC. The chain links TRBV7-9 to TRBJ1-2, with D unclear. Per the germline V gene, CDR1 is SEHNR and CDR2 is FQNEAQ (reference sequence). V gave up 5 bases and J gave up 3 bases, with 7 bases separating them. The CDR3 loop spans 12 amino acids.

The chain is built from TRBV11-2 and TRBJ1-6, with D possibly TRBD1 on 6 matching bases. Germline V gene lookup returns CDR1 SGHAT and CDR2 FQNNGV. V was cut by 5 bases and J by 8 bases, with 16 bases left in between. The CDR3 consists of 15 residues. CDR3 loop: CASSPSGTKDSPLHF. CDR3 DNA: TGTGCCAGCAGCCCATCCGGGACAAAAGATTCACCCCTCCACTTT.

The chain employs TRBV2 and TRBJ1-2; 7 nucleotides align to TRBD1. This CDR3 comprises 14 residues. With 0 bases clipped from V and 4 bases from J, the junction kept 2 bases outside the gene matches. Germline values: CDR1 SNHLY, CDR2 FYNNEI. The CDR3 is CASSEAGTAYGYTF. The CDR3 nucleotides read TGTGCCAGCAGTGAAGCCGGGACAGCCTATGGCTACACCTTC.